This TCR beta chain was sequenced for a study of blood T cells in healthy people across ages. Alongside a J-beta primer mix, a sample-barcoded 5' primer served in a second PCR lasting about 6 to 11 cycles. TCRdb re-analysed the 5' RACE reads in MiXCR, keeping a single row per CDR3 protein. The sample yields roughly 730,000 distinct CDR3 sequences, about 56% seen once. There are 15 residues in the CDR3. With V trimmed by 3 bases and J by 6 bases, 6 bases remained unmatched. Germline V gene data show CDR1 as ENHRY and CDR2 as SYGVKD. About this clonotype: Its antigen is undetermined.

Study-level findings and limits: Bulk PBMC profiling left naive and antigen-experienced comparisons inconclusive.

The sequence was obtained from a man in his forties or fifties in good health. Source material: blood. J is TRBJ2-3 and V is TRBV10-3, with TRBD2 matching over 10 bases. CDR3 coding DNA: TGTGCCATCAGTGACCCGGGGACTAGCGAGGATACGCAGTATTTT. It translates to CAISDPGTSEDTQYF.